The sequence of this TCR beta chain was determined in a study of early T cells in non-severe SARS-CoV-2 infection. At the level of the study: Unsorted whole-blood RNA was sequenced in bulk, leaving chains unpaired.

Whole-study findings and limits: Comparison of clonotypes with VDJdb favored anti-spike CD8 responses while missing private and CD4 specificities.

V was pared by 0 bases and J by 6 bases, with 14 bases between. The CDR3 has 14 amino acids. CDR1 DFQATT and CDR2 SNEGSKA come from the germline V gene (reference sequence). Attached unique molecular identifiers marked individual cDNA molecules. In TCRdb, the 5' RACE reads were re-called with MiXCR into one record per CDR3 protein. Of tens of thousands of distinct CDR3 sequences in the sample, roughly 7.1% are singletons; the top ten hold about 10%. This clonotype was picked up many times. What it recognizes is unknown. The receptor's source is an adult who was a healthcare worker with PCR-confirmed SARS-CoV-2 infection or an uninfected control (not recorded which). Sequenced material: whole blood, taken at baseline. This sequence joins TRBV20-1 and TRBJ1-1; perhaps TRBD1 as D (5 bases). CDR3 residues: CSARDSAGTAEAFF. The CDR3 nucleotides read TGCAGTGCTAGAGATTCGGCAGGGACGGCTGAAGCTTTCTTT.